One sample yielded the 10 T cell receptor beta chains listed below, sequenced in a study of blood T cells in healthy people across ages. With a J-beta primer mix and a sample-barcoded 5' primer, a second PCR ran 7 to 11 cycles. Using its own MiXCR run on the 5' RACE reads, TCRdb lists one record per CDR3 protein. The sample yields hundreds of thousands of distinct CDR3 sequences, 45% to 65% seen once. Sample: blood. The receptors shown here come from a man aged 60 to 69 in good health.

The genes are TRBV4-1 and TRBJ2-1, with TRBD2 matching 8 bases. Trimming took 0 bases from V and 1 from J; bases not matched to a gene: 5. The length of the CDR3 is 17 residues. Germline V gene lookup returns CDR1 MGHRA and CDR2 YSYEKL. The CDR3 region is CASSQDRGGGSYNEQFF. In nucleotides, the CDR3 is TGCGCCAGCAGCCAAGATCGGGGGGGAGGATCCTACAATGAGCAGTTCTTC.

The rearrangement joins TRBV3-1 to TRBJ1-1; possibly TRBD1 for D (5 bases). Germline V gives CDR1 LGHDT, CDR2 YNNKEL (reference sequence). The CDR3 covers 14 residues. Trimming removed 5 bases from V and 6 bases from J, with 16 bases in between. The chain's CDR3 is CASSSRDLGAEAFF. As DNA, the CDR3 is TGTGCCAGCAGCTCCAGGGACCTGGGGGCTGAAGCTTTCTTT.

This chain uses TRBV6-7 with TRBJ2-5; TRBD2 matches at 8 bases. TRBV6-7 is recorded as an ORF, its role being uncertain. Trimming removed 1 base from V and 2 bases from J; junction bases left unmatched: 9. CDR3 length equals 17 residues. In nucleotides, the CDR3 is TGTGCCAGCAGTTACTGGGTCAGCGGGGGTCGGCAAGAGACCCAGTACTTC. Its protein is CASSYWVSGGRQETQYF.

Details on this clonotype: One end of the junction is discordant with germline, which a read error may explain. The chain has TRBV20-1 and TRBJ2-7; D is undetermined. This CDR3 region has 14 residues. Germline V gives CDR1 DFQATT, CDR2 SNEGSKA (reference sequence). The chain's CDR3 is CGARDLLLAYEQYF. CDR3 bases: TGCGGTGCTAGAGATCTCCTACTCGCCTACGAGCAGTACTTC.

The chain's CDR3 is CASSLVPTSGRTGELFF. The CDR3 DNA reads as TGCGCCAGCAGCTTGGTACCCACTAGCGGGCGGACCGGGGAGCTGTTTTTT. The rearrangement links TRBV5-1 to TRBJ2-2; 9 nucleotides line up with TRBD2. Germline V CDR1 and CDR2: SGHRS, YFSETQ. CDR3 length equals 17 residues. J lost 5 bases, V lost 0 bases, and 8 bases had no gene match.

The chain combines TRBV5-1 with TRBJ2-3; the match to TRBD2 covers 9 bases. Germline lookup yields CDR1 SGHRS and CDR2 YFSETQ. There are 16 residues in the CDR3. J gave up 3 bases and V 5 bases, and 10 bases lay outside the gene matches. The CDR3 nucleotides read TGCGCCAGCAGATCTCAGTCCAGCGGGGGGACAGATACGCAGTATTTT. Its translation is CASRSQSSGGTDTQYF.

This clonotype has just a few counts. V is TRBV7-2 and J is TRBJ2-6, with D unresolved. The CDR3 totals 15 residues. Germline lookup yields CDR1 SGHTA and CDR2 FQGNSA. Between the trimmed V and J ends, which lost 5 bases and 0 bases, there was a span of 8 bases. The CDR3 sequence: CASSRTNSGANVLTF. CDR3 DNA sequence: TGTGCCAGCAGCAGGACGAACTCTGGGGCCAACGTCCTGACTTTC.

The chain joins TRBV5-1 to TRBJ2-7; 7 nucleotides agree with TRBD2. Trimming at V came to 2 bases and at J to 6 bases, leaving 11 bases not matched to a gene. There are 15 residues in the CDR3. CDR1 and CDR2 from the germline V gene are SGHRS and YFSETQ. DNA of the CDR3: TGCGCCAGCAGCTTATCGCCGGGGGGAAATGGCGAGCAGTACTTC. Translated: CASSLSPGGNGEQYF.

The rearrangement links TRBV5-1 to TRBJ1-6, with 8 bases fitting TRBD1. The germline V gene encodes CDR1 SGHRS and CDR2 YFSETQ. The CDR3 length is 15 residues. With V trimmed by 1 base and J by 9 bases, 6 bases remained unmatched. DNA for the CDR3: TGCGCCAGCAGCTTGACAGGGGGGAATCGTTCACCCCTCCACTTT. Protein product: CASSLTGGNRSPLHF.

This chain uses TRBV3-1 with TRBJ2-5; D call uncertain. Matching the DNA end better, TRBJ2-7 makes the J call doubtful. The CDR3 is 15 residues long. Germline V lookup: CDR1 LGHDT, CDR2 YNNKEL (reference sequence). CDR3 DNA sequence: TGTGCCAGCAGCCAAGATAGTCAGGTATTCAACGAGCAGTACTTC. Protein: CASSQDSQVFNEQYF.